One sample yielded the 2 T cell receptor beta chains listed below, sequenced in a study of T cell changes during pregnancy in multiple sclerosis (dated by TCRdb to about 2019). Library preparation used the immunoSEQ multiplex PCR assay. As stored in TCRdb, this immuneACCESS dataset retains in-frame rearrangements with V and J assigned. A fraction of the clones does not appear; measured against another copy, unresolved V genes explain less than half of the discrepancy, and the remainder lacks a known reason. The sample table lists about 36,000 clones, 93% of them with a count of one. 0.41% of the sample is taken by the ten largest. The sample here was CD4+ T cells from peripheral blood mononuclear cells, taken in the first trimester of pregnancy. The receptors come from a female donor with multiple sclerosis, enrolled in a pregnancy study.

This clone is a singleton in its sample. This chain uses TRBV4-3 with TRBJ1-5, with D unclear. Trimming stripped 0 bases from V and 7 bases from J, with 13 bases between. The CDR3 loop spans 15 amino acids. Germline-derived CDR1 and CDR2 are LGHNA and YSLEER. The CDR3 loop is CASSQDVGSPQPQHF. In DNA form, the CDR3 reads TGCGCCAGCAGCCAAGATGTAGGGAGTCCGCAGCCCCAGCATTTT.

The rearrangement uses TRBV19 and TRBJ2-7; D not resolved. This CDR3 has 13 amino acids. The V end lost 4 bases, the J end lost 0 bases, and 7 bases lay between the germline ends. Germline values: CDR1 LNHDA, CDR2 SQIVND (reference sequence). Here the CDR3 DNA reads TGTGCCAGTAGTAGGGCCGGCTCCTACGAGCAGTACTTC. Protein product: CASSRAGSYEQYF.